This TCR beta chain was recovered during a study of blood T cell repertoires in COVID-19. Ages ranged from 18 to 89 years, with residence in about 23 US areas. Germline V CDR1 and CDR2: SGHRS, YFSETQ. CDR3 length: 15 amino acids. Trimming removed 4 bases from V and 6 bases from J; junction bases left unmatched: 13. Sequencing used immunoSEQ multiplex PCR; TCRdb keeps in-frame clones, though not all of them. The repertoire holds some 510,000 clones, with 85% to 90% as singletons. Sequencing was done on a sample of PBMCs or T cells enriched from blood (not recorded which). The TCR sequence derives from a woman between 40 and 50 years old who had recovered from COVID-19. This sequence joins TRBV5-1 and TRBJ2-7, with 7 bases identical to TRBD1. This CDR3 is CASSPYNDRALEQYF. CDR3 nucleotides: TGCGCCAGCAGCCCATATAACGACAGGGCCCTCGAGCAGTACTTC.